These T cell receptor beta chains were read from a single sample in a study of response to subunit inactivated influenza vaccine. A single record per CDR3 protein comes from TCRdb applying MiXCR to the RT-PCR reads. The table lists about 520,000 distinct CDR3 sequences, approximately 7.3% of them singletons. The sample consisted of PBMCs from blood, taken around 2 years after vaccination. All receptors derive from a man aged 50-75 years who received an inactivated influenza vaccine. Each CDR3 is given with its conserved first and last residue. A D gene is named only where the DNA matches it firmly. A clone size is listed for some rows: how often the clone was seen (once, few, many), or a class if it is expanded.

V: TRBV15; D: TRBD2; J: TRBJ2-7; size: NA; DNA: TGTGCCACCAGCAGACGCGGGGTAGCGGGGGATTTCGTACGATGGGAGCAGTACTTC; CDR3: CATSRRGVAGDFVRWEQYF
V: TRBV5-1; D: TRBD1; J: TRBJ1-1; size: many; DNA: TGCGCCAGCACGGGACAGGGGACTGAAGCTTTCTTT; CDR3: CASTGQGTEAFF
V: TRBV5-1; D: TRBD2; J: TRBJ2-5; size: NA; DNA: TGCGCCAGCAATGTCGCGGGGGGGCCTTTAGAGACCCAGTACTTC; CDR3: CASNVAGGPLETQYF
V: TRBV6-6; D: TRBD1; J: TRBJ1-2; size: few; DNA: TGTGCCAGCAGACTCGGACAGGGAGGTGTCTACACCTTC; CDR3: CASRLGQGGVYTF
V: TRBV3-1; D: NA; J: TRBJ2-3; size: few; DNA: TGTGCCAGCAGCCAAGTCCAGGGCCGTCCGACAGATACGCAGTATTTT; CDR3: CASSQVQGRPTDTQYF
V: TRBV7-8; D: TRBD2; J: TRBJ2-1; size: few; DNA: TGTGCCAGCAGCCTTCAGACTAGCCAGGCTGAGCAGTTCTTC; CDR3: CASSLQTSQAEQFF
V: TRBV6-2/TRBV6-3; D: TRBD1; J: TRBJ2-5; size: NA; DNA: TGTGCCAGCAGTTACCCCGGGACAGCGAACCAAGAGACCCAGTACTTC; CDR3: CASSYPGTANQETQYF
V: TRBV6-5; D: TRBD1; J: TRBJ1-4; size: few; DNA: TGTGCCAGCAGTTCTGACAGGGGAGGACGAACTAATGAAAAACTGTTTTTT; CDR3: CASSSDRGGRTNEKLFF
V: TRBV10-2; D: TRBD2; J: TRBJ2-1; size: medium-sized; DNA: TGCGCCAGCACCTCCGGACTAGCGGGGGGGCCAGGTGAGCAGTTCTTC; CDR3: CASTSGLAGGPGEQFF
V: TRBV4-3; D: TRBD2; J: TRBJ2-5; size: many; DNA: TGCGCCAGCAGCCAGGCTCTTGGGACTAGCGGGAGCTGGGAGACCCAGTACTTC; CDR3: CASSQALGTSGSWETQYF
V: TRBV20-1; D: NA; J: TRBJ2-5; size: NA; DNA: TGCAGTGCTAGTGGAGGCTTCCAAGAGACCCAGTACTTC; CDR3: CSASGGFQETQYF
V: TRBV7-7; D: NA; J: TRBJ2-3; size: few; DNA: TGTGCTAGCAGCAGAGGACGGGCAGATACGCAGTATTTT; CDR3: CASSRGRADTQYF